A single sample is the source of the 12 T cell receptor beta chains below, sequenced in a study of blood T cell repertoires in COVID-19. Measured with immunoSEQ multiplex PCR; TCRdb has only the in-frame clones, and not every one. The profile shows about 15,000 clones, around 75% of them singletons. The sequenced sample consisted of peripheral blood. These receptors were obtained from a man in his sixties with acute or convalescent COVID-19.

The rearrangement uses TRBV6-6 and TRBJ1-5; possible D gene TRBD1, 6 bases. The CDR3 runs to 15 residues. From germline, CDR1 is MNHNY and CDR2 SVGAGI (reference sequence). Trimming pared 7 bases from V and 2 bases from J, leaving 15 bases between. In DNA form, the CDR3 reads TGTGCCAGCAAAAATGACAGACAGGGCAATCAGCCCCAGCATTTT. Amino acids: CASKNDRQGNQPQHF.

V usage is TRBV4-3 and J usage is TRBJ2-1; 7 positions match TRBD2. This CDR3 is built from 13 residues. The germline V gene has CDR1 LGHNA and CDR2 YSLEER. Germline trimming cut 2 bases from V and 11 bases from J; bases unmatched to any gene: 6. The CDR3 spells CASSQIRTSQQFF. CDR3 DNA sequence: TGCGCCAGCAGCCAAATAAGGACTAGTCAGCAGTTCTTC.

The chain couples TRBV7-2 to TRBJ1-6; TRBD1 agrees at 7 bases. V trimming: 0 bases; J trimming: 7 bases; junction bases outside the gene matches: 9. The CDR3 covers 17 residues. Germline V gene data show CDR1 as SGHTA and CDR2 as FQGNSA. As DNA, the CDR3 is TGTGCCAGCAGCTTAGCGGAGGGACAGAGAACGAATTCACCCCTCCACTTT. This sequence encodes CASSLAEGQRTNSPLHF.

In this sample, this clone turned up once. The rearrangement uses TRBV18 and TRBJ1-4; D is unresolved. The CDR3 runs 14 residues. V lost 5 bases to trimming and J lost 8 bases, with 15 bases between them. Germline V gene sequence: CDR1 KGHSH, CDR2 LQKENI. The CDR3 loop reads CASSSGRGSEKLFF. The CDR3 DNA reads as TGTGCCAGCTCATCCGGACGGGGAAGCGAAAAACTGTTTTTT.

This chain connects TRBV3-1 (or the pseudogene TRBV3-2) to TRBJ2-7; a weak D match, TRBD2 (6 bases). The V gene lost 0 bases and the J gene lost 0 bases, with 9 bases spanning the gap. This CDR3 comprises 15 residues. Germline lookup yields CDR1 LGHDT and CDR2 YNNKEL (reference sequence). The CDR3 coding sequence is TGTGCCAGCAGCCAAGACGGGGGAGGCTCCTACGAGCAGTACTTC. Translated: CASSQDGGGSYEQYF.

In DNA, the CDR3 is TGTGCCAGCTCACCACGACAGGGGAAGACTGAAGCTTTCTTT. It specifies CASSPRQGKTEAFF. V and J are TRBV18 and TRBJ1-1; TRBD1 aligns across 8 bases. Germline V gene lookup returns CDR1 KGHSH and CDR2 LQKENI. This CDR3 is built from 14 residues. The J segment lost 5 bases and the V segment lost 1 base, leaving 3 bases of the junction unmatched.

This chain joins TRBV19 and TRBJ1-5, with TRBD1 identical over 10 bases. V gave up 10 bases and J gave up 6 bases; unmatched junction bases: 12. Germline V gene lookup returns CDR1 LNHDA and CDR2 SQIVND (reference sequence). CDR3 size: 15 residues. The CDR3 DNA sequence: TGTGCCACAACGGGACAGGGGCGTCGTGGTCAGCCCCAGCATTTT. Protein sequence: CATTGQGRRGQPQHF.

As regards this clone: This CDR3 is also generated by other DNA sequences in the sample. The gene calls are TRBV3-1 (or the pseudogene TRBV3-2) and TRBJ1-1, with D hard to call. The CDR3 is 12 residues long. Trimming cost V 1 base and J 9 bases, with 9 bases left between them. The germline V gene encodes CDR1 LGHDT and CDR2 YNNKEL (reference sequence). The CDR3 loop reads CASSQGPLKAFF. CDR3 sequence (DNA): TGTGCCAGCAGCCAAGGTCCTCTAAAAGCTTTCTTT.

The chain links TRBV12-3 or TRBV12-4 to TRBJ1-1, with D possibly being TRBD1 (5 bases). V was shortened by 2 bases and J by 3 bases, with 7 bases between the two germline ends. The CDR3 extends over 13 amino acids. The CDR3 spells CASSLKQDTEAFF. In DNA form, the CDR3 reads TGTGCCAGCAGTTTAAAACAGGACACTGAAGCTTTCTTT.

The chain carries TRBV30 and TRBJ1-6; D is perhaps TRBD1 (5 bases). The CDR3 contains 13 residues. Germline CDR1 reads GTSNPN; CDR2 reads SVGIG (reference sequence). V lost 2 bases to trimming and J lost 12 bases, with 14 bases between them. CDR3 nucleotide sequence: TGTGCCTGGAGTAAATCAGGGAGGGAACCCCTCCACTTT. Translated: CAWSKSGREPLHF.

The V gene is TRBV11-3, the J gene TRBJ2-3; TRBD1 might be the D (6 bases). The CDR3 has 15 residues. Looked up from germline, CDR1 is SGHNT and CDR2 is YENEEA. The V and J ends lost 1 base and 3 bases respectively, with 11 bases between them. In DNA, the CDR3 is TGTGCCAGCAGCTTAGGCCAGGGGTGGACAGATACGCAGTATTTT. The encoded protein is CASSLGQGWTDTQYF.

For this clone: A read error may account for a junction end that differs from germline. The CDR3 nucleotides read TGTGCTAGCAGCTTAACAGGCAACACTGAAGCTTTCTTT. It yields the protein CASSLTGNTEAFF. V is TRBV7-7 and J is TRBJ1-1, with a tentative D call TRBD1 (5 bases). Germline CDR1 and CDR2: SSHAT and FNYEAQ (reference sequence). The CDR3 totals 13 residues.